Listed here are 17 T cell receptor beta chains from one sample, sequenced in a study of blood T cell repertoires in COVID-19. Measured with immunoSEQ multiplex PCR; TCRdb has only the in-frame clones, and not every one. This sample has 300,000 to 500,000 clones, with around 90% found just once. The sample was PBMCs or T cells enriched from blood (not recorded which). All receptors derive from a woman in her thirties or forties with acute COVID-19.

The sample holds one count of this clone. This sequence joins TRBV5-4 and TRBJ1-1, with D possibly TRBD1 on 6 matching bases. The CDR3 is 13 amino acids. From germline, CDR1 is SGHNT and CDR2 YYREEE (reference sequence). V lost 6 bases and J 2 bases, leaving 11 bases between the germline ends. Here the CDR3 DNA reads TGTGCCAGCACCCGACAGGATAACACTGAAGCTTTCTTT. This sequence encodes CASTRQDNTEAFF.

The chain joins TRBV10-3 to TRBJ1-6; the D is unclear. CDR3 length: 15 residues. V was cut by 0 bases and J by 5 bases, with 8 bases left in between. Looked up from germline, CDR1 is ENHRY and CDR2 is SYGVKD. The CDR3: CAISESSGNNSPLHF. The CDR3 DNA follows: TGTGCCATCAGTGAGTCGAGCGGCAATAATTCACCCCTCCACTTT.

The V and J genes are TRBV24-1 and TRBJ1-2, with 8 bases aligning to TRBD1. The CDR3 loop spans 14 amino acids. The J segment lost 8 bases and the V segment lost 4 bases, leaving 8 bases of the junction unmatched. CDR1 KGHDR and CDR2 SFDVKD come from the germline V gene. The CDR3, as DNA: TGTGCCACCAGTGAGCGGACAGGGCTGGACGGCTACACCTTC. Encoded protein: CATSERTGLDGYTF.

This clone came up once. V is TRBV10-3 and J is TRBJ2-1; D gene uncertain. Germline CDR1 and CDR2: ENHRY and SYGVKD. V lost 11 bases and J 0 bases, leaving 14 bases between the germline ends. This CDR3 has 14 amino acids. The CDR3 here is CASHGRDSYNEQFF. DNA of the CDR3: TGTGCCTCCCATGGTCGAGACTCCTACAATGAGCAGTTCTTC.

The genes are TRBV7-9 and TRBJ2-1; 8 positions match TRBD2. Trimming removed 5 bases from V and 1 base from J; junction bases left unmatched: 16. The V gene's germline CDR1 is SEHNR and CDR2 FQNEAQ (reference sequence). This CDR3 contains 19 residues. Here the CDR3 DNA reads TGTGCCAGCAGCCCTCCGGCAGGTTCGCGGGGGGTTTCCTACAATGAGCAGTTCTTC. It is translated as CASSPPAGSRGVSYNEQFF.

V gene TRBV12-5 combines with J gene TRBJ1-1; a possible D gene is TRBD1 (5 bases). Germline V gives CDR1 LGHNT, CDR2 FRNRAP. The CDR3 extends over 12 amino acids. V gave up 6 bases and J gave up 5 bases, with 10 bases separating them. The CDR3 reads CASGRQLTEAFF. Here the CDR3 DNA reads TGTGCTAGTGGCCGACAGTTAACTGAAGCTTTCTTT.

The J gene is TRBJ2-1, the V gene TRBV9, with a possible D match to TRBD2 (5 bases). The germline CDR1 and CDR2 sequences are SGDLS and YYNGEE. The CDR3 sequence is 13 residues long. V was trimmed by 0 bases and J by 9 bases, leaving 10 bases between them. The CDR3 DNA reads TGTGCCAGCAGCGTAGTAGTGAGCGGTGAGCAGTTCTTC. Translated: CASSVVVSGEQFF.

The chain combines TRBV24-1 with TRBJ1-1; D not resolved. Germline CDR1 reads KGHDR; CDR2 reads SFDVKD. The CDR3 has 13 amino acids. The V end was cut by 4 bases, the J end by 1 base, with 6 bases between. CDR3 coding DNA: TGTGCCACCAGTGAGTCAGAGAACACTGAAGCTTTCTTT. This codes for CATSESENTEAFF.

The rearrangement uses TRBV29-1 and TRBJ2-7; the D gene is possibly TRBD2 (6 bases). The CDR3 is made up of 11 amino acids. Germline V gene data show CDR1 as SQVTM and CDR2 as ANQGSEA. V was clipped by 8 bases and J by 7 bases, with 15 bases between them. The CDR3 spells CSTRAGGEQYF. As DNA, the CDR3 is TGCAGCACCCGGGCAGGAGGGGAGCAGTACTTC.

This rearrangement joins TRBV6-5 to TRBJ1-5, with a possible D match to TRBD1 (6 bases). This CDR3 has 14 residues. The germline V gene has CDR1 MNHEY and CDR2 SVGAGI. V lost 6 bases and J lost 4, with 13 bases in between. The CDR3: CASRGALGNQPQHF. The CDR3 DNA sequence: TGTGCCAGCAGGGGGGCGTTAGGGAATCAGCCCCAGCATTTT.

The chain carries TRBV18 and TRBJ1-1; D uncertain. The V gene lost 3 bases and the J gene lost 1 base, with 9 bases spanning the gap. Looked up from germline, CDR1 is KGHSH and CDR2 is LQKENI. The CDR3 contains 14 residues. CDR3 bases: TGTGCCAGCTCACCTCAGGTCGAGAACACTGAAGCTTTCTTT. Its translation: CASSPQVENTEAFF.

CDR3 loop: CASSLGRPEAFF. CDR3 sequence (DNA): TGTGCCAGCAGCTTAGGGCGGCCTGAAGCTTTCTTT. The rearrangement joins TRBV7-9 to TRBJ1-1, with D unclear. Trimming removed 1 base from V and 6 bases from J, with 6 bases in between. Germline CDR1 and CDR2: SEHNR and FQNEAQ (reference sequence). The CDR3 is made up of 12 amino acids.

CDR3 region: CASSPTSGGEETQYF. CDR3 sequence (DNA): TGCGCCAGCAGCCCTACTAGCGGGGGTGAAGAGACCCAGTACTTC. The J gene is TRBJ2-5, the V gene TRBV5-1; 11 nucleotides line up with TRBD2. The germline gives CDR1 SGHRS, CDR2 YFSETQ. The CDR3 is made up of 15 amino acids. V trimming: 4 bases; J trimming: 3 bases; junction bases outside the gene matches: 5.

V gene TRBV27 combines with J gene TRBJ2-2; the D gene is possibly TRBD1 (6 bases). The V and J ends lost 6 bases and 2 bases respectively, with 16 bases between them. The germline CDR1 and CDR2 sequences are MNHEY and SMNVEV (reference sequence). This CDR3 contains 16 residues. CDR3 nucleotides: TGTGCCAGCAGAGAGTACGGGACAAGAAACACCGGGGAGCTGTTTTTT. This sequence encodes CASREYGTRNTGELFF.

The CDR3 nucleotides are TGTGCCAGCAGCTTAGTCGGGACAGGGAACACCGGGGAGCTGTTTTTT. Protein product: CASSLVGTGNTGELFF. The chain couples TRBV7-9 to TRBJ2-2; 8 positions match TRBD1. CDR1 is SEHNR and CDR2 is FQNEAQ in the germline V gene (reference sequence). This CDR3 contains 16 residues. Trimming cost V 1 base and J 1 base; bases outside gene matches: 2.

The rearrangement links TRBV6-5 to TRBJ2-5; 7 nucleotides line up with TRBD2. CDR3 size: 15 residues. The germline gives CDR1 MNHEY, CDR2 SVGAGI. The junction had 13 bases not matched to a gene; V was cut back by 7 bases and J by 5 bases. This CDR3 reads CASNYVRAGSETQYF. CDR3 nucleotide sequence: TGTGCCAGCAACTATGTCCGAGCGGGGTCCGAGACCCAGTACTTC.

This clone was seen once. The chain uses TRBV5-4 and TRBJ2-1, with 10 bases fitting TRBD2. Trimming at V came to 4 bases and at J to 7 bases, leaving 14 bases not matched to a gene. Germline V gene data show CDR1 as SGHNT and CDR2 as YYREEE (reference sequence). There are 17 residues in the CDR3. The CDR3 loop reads CASSRGPSGGRGNEQFF. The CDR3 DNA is TGTGCCAGCAGCCGGGGGCCTAGCGGGGGTAGGGGGAATGAGCAGTTCTTC. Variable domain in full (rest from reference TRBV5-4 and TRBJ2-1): ETGVTQSPTHLIKTRGQQVTLRCSSQSGHNTVSWYQQALGQGPQFIFQYYREEENGRGNFPPRFSGLQFPNYSSELNVNALELDDSALYLCASSRGPSGGRGNEQFFGPGTRLTVL.